This T cell receptor beta chain was sequenced during a study of Ad26.COV2.S vaccination and SARS-CoV-2 variants. Study summary: Administration of Ad26.COV2.S was intramuscular, either once or twice 56 days apart. Study conclusions and caveats: Analyses that measured TCR breadth and depth may have underestimated total T cell responses.

Described treatment: approximately 18 received Ad26.COV2.S at low or high dose, single or two shots; about 5 received placebo; per-sample allocation not given. Sampling occurred on day 63 after the first vaccine or placebo injection. Boston supplied an adult donor aged 18-55 years. The CDR3 has 13 residues. Germline V CDR1 and CDR2: KGHSH, LQKENI. V was cut by 4 bases and J by 4 bases, with 10 bases left in between. Profiling relied on immunoSEQ multiplex PCR, and the TCRdb table lists in-frame clones only, not all of them. This table holds about 390,000 clones, less than 90% found once. Points on this clone: What it binds is unknown.

V and J are TRBV18 and TRBJ1-2; D is unclear. The receptor's source is a person between 18 and 65 years old who received the Ad26.COV2.S COVID-19 vaccine or a placebo. The sequenced sample was peripheral blood, obtained in a trial of Ad26.COV2.S vaccine versus placebo. CDR3 sequence (DNA): TGTGCCAGCTCACTAGACTCAGCCTATGGCTACACCTTC. It translates to CASSLDSAYGYTF.